The entry below gives a single T cell receptor (beta chain) sequence along with its context. There is no known antigen for this receptor. There are no base qualities to consult, and no much larger clone falls within one base. This sample is drawn from a study of spatial heterogeneity in lung cancer (dated by TCRdb to the late 2010s). In terms of the full investigation: Beta-chain transcripts were consistently detected in greater numbers than alpha-chain transcripts, which likely reflects a higher abundance of beta-chain transcripts. In the raw uncorrected reads, each unique combination of TCR and UMI appeared more than ten times on average. In non-small cell lung cancer, the study made a quantitative comparison of TCR alpha and beta repertoires among multiple tumor regions, matched nontumor lung and blood. Nonsynonymous mutation counts, determined by whole-exome sequencing of tumor tissue, were related to TCR repertoire features. Both alpha and beta chains were TCR-sequenced in 210 or so tumor regions, some 64 matched nontumor lung samples and more than 50 PBMC samples obtained at surgery.

The time point label, as the study defines it: sample taken at primary tumor resection. TCR sequencing used whole RNA extracted from tumor and nontumor lung tissue, or from cryopreserved PBMC samples, without cell sorting. The donors were approximately 70 patients from the lung TRACERx cohort who had early-stage, untreated non-small cell lung cancer. Only patients for whom sufficient RNA was available from at least two tumor regions were selected for TCR sequencing. The library was prepared using 5' RACE. Instrument on record: NextSeq 500. The TCR library protocol attached a unique molecular identifier to each TCR cDNA molecule to allow correction of PCR and sequencing errors. Processing in the source paper ran as follows. TCR identification, UMI-based error correction and CDR3 extraction were performed with Decombinator tools. TCRs above a frequency of 2 per 1,000, corresponding to the top 1% of the tumor frequency distribution, were defined as expanded. Rényi diversity was computed with the R vegan package after subsampling each repertoire 100 times to 5,000 TCRs. CDR3 similarity networks were constructed using string-kernel similarity of amino acid triplets, with links drawn between CDR3s whose pairwise similarity was above 0.82. TCRdb reran the public reads through fastp at Q25 and MiXCR, keeping productive beta chains. For every CDR3 protein sequence, its rows merge into one entry that carries the most common genes and DNA. TCRdb, rather than the study authors, made the V and J calls. In this sample the table shows tens of thousands of distinct CDR3 sequences, 4% to 6% of which occur a single time. Jointly, the top ten make up about 30% of the sample.

The CDR3, from cysteine to phenylalanine, totals 12 residues. The CDR3 DNA has 36 bases and is translated from base 1. According to the germline V gene (reference sequence), CDR1 reads DFQATT and CDR2 reads SNEGSKA. Beyond this particular receptor, the publication reports: Confirming at a functional level the hypothesis that regional TCRs recognize regional mutations was considered to require additional single-cell paired TCR alpha and beta sequencing. Ubiquitous expanded tumor TCRs were found in blood more often at tumor resection than at routine follow-up.

The sequence joins TRBV20-1 to TRBJ2-1; TRBD2 fits 9 bases in the junction. The receptor comes from a female donor with early-stage non-small cell lung cancer. The sequencing here drew on PBMCs, taken at surgery. At the DNA level, the sequence is TGCAGAAGCGGGGGGCGGTACAATGAGCAGTTCTTC. Its protein product is CRSGGRYNEQFF.